The TCR beta chain described here comes from a study of cytomegalovirus exposure and HLA in healthy donors. Clones were read by immunoSEQ multiplex PCR, and TCRdb kept only the in-frame ones, dropping some. The sample yields 200,000 to 250,000 clones, 70% to 90% seen once. Germline V gene lookup returns CDR1 SNHLY and CDR2 FYNNEI. This CDR3 is 17 amino acids long. The J segment lost 1 base and the V segment lost 6 bases, leaving 8 bases of the junction unmatched. This receptor was taken from a woman between 18 and 29 years old in good health and CMV-seronegative. The chain uses TRBV2 and TRBJ2-1, with 11 nucleotides matching TRBD2. Specimen: PBMCs. The CDR3 DNA reads as TGTGCCAGCAGCGACGGACTAGCGGGCCTATCCTACAATGAGCAGTTCTTC. This translates into CASSDGLAGLSYNEQFF.